This TCR beta chain was retrieved from a study of blood T cell repertoires in COVID-19. This CDR3 has 15 amino acids. With 6 bases clipped from V and 5 bases from J, the junction kept 11 bases outside the gene matches. Germline CDR1 SGHTA, CDR2 FQGTGA. The table came from immunoSEQ multiplex PCR; TCRdb's copy has only in-frame clones and leaves some out. The sample contains under 150,000 clones, around 90% of which appear only once. The sample was peripheral blood. This TCR was sampled from a man aged 45-65 years with active COVID-19. The rearrangement uses TRBV7-3 and TRBJ2-5; TRBD2 matches at 8 bases. The CDR3 reads CASSMSGGGNETQYF. In DNA form, the CDR3 reads TGTGCCAGCAGTATGAGCGGGGGAGGAAATGAGACCCAGTACTTC.